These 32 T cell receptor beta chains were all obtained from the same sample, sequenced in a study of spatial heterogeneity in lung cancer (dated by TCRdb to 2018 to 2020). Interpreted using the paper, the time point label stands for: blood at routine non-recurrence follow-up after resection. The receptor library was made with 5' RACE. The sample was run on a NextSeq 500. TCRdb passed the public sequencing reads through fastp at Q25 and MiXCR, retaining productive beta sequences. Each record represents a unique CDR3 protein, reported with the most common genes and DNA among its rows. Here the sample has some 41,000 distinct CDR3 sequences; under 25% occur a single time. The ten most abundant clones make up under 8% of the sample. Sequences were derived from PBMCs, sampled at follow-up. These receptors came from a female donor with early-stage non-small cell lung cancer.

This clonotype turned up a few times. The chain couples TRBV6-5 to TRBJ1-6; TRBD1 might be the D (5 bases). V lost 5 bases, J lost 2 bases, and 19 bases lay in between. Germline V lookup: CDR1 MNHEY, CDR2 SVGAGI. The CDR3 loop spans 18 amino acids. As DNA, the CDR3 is TGTGCCAGCAGTCCTCCCCCAGGGCGGAGGACCTATAATTCACCCCTCCACTTT. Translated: CASSPPPGRRTYNSPLHF.

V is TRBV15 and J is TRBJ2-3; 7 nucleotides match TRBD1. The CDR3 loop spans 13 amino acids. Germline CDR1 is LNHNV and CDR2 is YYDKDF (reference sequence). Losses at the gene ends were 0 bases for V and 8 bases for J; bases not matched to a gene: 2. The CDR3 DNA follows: TGTGCCACCAGCAGAGATAGGGGGCCTACGCAGTATTTT. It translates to CATSRDRGPTQYF. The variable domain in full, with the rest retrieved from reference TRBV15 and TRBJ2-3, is DAMVIQNPRYQVTQFGKPVTLSCSQTLNHNVMYWYQQKSSQAPKLLFHYYDKDFNNEADTPDNFQSRRPNTSFCFLDIRSPGLGDTAMYLCATSRDRGPTQYFGPGTRLTVL.

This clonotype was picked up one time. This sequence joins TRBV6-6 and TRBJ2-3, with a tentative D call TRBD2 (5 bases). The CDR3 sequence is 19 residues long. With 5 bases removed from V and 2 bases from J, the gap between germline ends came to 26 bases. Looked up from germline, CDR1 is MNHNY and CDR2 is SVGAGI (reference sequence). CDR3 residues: CASSVRSPLLGFHTDTQYF. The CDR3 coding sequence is TGTGCCAGCAGTGTCCGATCCCCATTACTAGGTTTTCACACAGATACGCAGTATTTT.

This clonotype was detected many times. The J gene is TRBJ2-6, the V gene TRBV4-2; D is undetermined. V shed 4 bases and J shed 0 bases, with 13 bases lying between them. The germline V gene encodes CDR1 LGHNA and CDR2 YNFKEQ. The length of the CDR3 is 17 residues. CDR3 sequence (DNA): TGTGCCAGCAGCCCTACCCACTCCCGCTCTGGGGCCAACGTCCTGACTTTC. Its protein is CASSPTHSRSGANVLTF.

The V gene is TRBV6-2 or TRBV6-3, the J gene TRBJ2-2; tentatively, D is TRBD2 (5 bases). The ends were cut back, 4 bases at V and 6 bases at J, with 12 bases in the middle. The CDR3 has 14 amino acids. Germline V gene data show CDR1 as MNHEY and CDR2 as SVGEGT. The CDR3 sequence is CASSSTSSSGELFF. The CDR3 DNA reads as TGTGCCAGCAGTTCTACTAGTTCTTCCGGGGAGCTGTTTTTT.

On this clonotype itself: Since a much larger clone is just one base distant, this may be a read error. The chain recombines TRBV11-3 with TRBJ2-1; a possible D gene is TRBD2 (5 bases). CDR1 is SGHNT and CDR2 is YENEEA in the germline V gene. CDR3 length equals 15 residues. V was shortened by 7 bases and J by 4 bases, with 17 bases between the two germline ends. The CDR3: CASNPETGNYNEQFF. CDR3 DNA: TGTGCCAGCAACCCTGAAACGGGGAATTACAATGAGCAGTTCTTC.

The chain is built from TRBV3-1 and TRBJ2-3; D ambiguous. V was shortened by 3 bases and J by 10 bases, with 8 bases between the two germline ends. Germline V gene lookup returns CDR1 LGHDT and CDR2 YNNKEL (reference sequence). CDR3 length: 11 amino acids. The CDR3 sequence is CASSHAHAQYF. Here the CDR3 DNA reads TGTGCCAGCAGCCACGCCCACGCGCAGTATTTT.

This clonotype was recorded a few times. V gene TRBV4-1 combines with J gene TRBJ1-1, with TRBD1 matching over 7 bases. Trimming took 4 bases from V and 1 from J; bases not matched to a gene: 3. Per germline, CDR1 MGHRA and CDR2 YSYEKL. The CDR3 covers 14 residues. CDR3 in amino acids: CASSRTGQNTEAFF. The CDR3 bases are TGCGCCAGCAGCCGGACAGGCCAGAACACTGAAGCTTTCTTT.

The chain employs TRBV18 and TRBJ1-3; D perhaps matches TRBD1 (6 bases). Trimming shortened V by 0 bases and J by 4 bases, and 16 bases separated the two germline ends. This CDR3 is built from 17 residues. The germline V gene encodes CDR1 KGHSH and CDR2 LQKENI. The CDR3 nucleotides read TGTGCCAGCTCACCACCTAACATTGACAGGCTCGGAAACACCATATATTTT. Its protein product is CASSPPNIDRLGNTIYF.

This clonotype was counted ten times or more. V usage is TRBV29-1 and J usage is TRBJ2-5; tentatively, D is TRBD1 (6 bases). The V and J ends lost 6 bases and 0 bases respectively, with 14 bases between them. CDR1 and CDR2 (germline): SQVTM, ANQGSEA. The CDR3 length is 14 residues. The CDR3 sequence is CSVRLTGYQETQYF. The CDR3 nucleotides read TGCAGCGTCCGCCTAACAGGGTACCAAGAGACCCAGTACTTC.

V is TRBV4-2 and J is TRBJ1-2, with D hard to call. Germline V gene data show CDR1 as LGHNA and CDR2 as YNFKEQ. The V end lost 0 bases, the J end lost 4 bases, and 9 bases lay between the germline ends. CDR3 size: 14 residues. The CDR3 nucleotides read TGTGCCAGCAGCCAAGATGGCATTTCCTATGGCTACACCTTC. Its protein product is CASSQDGISYGYTF.

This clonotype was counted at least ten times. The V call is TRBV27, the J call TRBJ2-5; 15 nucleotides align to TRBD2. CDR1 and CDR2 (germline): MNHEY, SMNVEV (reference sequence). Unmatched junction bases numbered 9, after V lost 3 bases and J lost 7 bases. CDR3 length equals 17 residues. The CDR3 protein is CASSLLGLAGGPGTQYF. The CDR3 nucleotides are TGTGCCAGCAGTTTGCTCGGACTAGCGGGGGGGCCTGGGACCCAGTACTTC.

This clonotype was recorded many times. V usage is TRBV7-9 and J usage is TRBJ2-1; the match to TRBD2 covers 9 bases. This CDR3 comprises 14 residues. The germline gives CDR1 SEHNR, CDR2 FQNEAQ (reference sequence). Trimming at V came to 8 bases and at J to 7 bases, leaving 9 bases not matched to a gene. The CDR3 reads CASAREGGRNEQFF. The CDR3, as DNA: TGTGCCAGCGCGCGGGAGGGCGGACGGAATGAGCAGTTCTTC.

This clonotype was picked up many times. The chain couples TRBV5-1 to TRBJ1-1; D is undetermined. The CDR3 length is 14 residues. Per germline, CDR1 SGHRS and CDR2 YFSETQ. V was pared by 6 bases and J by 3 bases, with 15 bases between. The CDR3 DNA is TGCGCCAGCACCGAACGTGACGGCCACACTGAAGCTTTCTTT. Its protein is CASTERDGHTEAFF.

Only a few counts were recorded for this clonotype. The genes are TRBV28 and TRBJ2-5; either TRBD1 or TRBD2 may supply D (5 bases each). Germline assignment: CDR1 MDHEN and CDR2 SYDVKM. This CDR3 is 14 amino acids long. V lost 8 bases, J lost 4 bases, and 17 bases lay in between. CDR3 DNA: TGTGCCAGCGCAAGCTGGGACCGCACAGAGACCCAGTACTTC. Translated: CASASWDRTETQYF.

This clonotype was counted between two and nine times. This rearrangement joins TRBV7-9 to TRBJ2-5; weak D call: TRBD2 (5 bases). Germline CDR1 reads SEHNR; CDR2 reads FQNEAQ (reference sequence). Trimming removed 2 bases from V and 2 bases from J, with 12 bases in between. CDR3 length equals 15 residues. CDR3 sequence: CASSLRGYHQETQYF. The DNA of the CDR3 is TGTGCCAGCAGCTTACGGGGTTACCATCAAGAGACCCAGTACTTC.

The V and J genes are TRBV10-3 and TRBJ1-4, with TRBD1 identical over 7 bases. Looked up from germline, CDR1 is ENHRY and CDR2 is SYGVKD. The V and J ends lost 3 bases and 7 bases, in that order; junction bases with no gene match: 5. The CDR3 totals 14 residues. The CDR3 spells CAISEGQEGEKLFF. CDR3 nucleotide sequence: TGTGCCATCAGTGAAGGACAGGAGGGTGAAAAACTGTTTTTT.

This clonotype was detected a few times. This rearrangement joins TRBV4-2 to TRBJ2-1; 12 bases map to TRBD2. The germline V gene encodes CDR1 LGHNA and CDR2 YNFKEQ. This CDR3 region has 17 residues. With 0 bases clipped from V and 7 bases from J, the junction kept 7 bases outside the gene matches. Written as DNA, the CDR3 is TGTGCCAGCAGCCAAGATTGGCGGACTAGCGGGATGAATGAGCAGTTCTTC. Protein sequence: CASSQDWRTSGMNEQFF.

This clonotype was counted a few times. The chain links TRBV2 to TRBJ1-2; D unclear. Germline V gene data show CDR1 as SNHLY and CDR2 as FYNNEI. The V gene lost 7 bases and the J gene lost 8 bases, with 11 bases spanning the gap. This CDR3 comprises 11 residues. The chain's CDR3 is CASTLAAGYTF. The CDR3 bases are TGTGCCAGCACTTTGGCGGCGGGCTACACCTTC.

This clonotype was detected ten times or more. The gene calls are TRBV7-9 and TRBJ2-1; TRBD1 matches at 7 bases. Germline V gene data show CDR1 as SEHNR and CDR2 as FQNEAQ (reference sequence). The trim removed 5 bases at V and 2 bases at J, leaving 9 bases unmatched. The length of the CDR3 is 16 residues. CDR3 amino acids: CASSPRGRGTYNEQFF. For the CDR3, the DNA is TGTGCCAGCAGCCCGAGGGGCAGGGGGACCTACAATGAGCAGTTCTTC.

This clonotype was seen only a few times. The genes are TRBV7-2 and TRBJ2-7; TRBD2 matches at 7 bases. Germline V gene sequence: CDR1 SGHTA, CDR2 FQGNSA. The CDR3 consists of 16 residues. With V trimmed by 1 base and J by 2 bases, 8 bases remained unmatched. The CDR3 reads CASSLGASGFPYEQYF. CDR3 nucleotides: TGTGCCAGCAGCTTAGGGGCTAGCGGATTCCCCTACGAGCAGTACTTC.

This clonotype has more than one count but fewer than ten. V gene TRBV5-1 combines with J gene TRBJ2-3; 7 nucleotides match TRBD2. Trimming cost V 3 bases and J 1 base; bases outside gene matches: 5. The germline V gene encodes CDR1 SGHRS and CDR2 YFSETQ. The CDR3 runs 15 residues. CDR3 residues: CASSSEAGRTDTQYF. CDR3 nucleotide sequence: TGCGCCAGCAGCTCGGAAGCGGGACGCACAGATACGCAGTATTTT.

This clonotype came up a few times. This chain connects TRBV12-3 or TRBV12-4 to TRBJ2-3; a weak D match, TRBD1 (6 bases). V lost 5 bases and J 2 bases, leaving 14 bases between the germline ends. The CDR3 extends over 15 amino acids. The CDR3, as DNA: TGTGCCAGCAGTACTACAGGGATTTACACAGATACGCAGTATTTT. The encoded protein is CASSTTGIYTDTQYF.

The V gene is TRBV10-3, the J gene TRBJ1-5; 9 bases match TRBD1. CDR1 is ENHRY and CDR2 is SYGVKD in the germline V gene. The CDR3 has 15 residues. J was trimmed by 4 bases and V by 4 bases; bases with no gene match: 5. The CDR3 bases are TGTGCCATCAGTGTGGACAGGGGAAGAAATCAGCCCCAGCATTTT. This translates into CAISVDRGRNQPQHF.

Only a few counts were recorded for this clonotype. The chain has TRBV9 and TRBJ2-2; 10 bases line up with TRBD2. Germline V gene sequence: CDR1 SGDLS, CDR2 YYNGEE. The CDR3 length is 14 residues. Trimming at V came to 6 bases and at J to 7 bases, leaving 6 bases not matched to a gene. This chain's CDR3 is CASKSGRAHGELFF. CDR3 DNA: TGTGCCAGCAAGAGCGGGAGGGCCCACGGGGAGCTGTTTTTT.

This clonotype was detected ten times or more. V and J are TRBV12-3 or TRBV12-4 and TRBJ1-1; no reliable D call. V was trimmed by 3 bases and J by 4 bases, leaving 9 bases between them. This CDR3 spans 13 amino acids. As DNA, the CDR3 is TGTGCCAGCAGTTTCCGCGGGCTCACTGAAGCTTTCTTT. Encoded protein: CASSFRGLTEAFF.

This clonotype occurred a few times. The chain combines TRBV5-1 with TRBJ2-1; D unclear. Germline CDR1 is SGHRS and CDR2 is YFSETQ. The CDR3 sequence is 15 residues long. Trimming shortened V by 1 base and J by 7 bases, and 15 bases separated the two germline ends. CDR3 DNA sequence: TGCGCCAGCAGCTTGAACAGTAGGGTAAGGAATGAGCAGTTCTTC. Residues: CASSLNSRVRNEQFF.

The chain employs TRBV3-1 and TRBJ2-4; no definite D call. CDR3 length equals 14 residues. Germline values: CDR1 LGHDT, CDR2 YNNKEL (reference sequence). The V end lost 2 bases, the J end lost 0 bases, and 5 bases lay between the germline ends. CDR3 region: CASSQRLAKNIQYF. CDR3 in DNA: TGTGCCAGCAGCCAAAGGCTAGCCAAAAACATTCAGTACTTC.

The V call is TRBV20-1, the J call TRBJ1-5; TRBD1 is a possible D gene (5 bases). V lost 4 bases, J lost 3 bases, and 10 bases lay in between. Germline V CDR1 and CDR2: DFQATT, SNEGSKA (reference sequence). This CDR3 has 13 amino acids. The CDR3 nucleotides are TGCAGTGCTAACCGGGACCACAATCAGCCCCAGCATTTT. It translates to CSANRDHNQPQHF.

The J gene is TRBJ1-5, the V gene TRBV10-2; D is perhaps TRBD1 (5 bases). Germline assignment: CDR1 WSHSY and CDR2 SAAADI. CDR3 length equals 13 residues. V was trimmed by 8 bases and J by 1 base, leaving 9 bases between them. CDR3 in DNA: TGCGCCAGCTCATGGGGGAGCAATCAGCCCCAGCATTTT. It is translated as CASSWGSNQPQHF.

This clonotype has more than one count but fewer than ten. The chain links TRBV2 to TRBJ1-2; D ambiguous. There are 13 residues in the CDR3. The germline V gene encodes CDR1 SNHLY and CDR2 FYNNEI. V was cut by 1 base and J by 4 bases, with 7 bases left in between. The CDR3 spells CASSEDLSYGYTF. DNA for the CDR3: TGTGCCAGCAGTGAAGATCTGAGCTATGGCTACACCTTC.

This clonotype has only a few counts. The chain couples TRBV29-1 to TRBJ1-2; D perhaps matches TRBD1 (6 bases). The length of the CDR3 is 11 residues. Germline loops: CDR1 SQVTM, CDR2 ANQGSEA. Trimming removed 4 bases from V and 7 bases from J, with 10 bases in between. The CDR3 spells CSVAGAGGYTF. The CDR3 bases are TGCAGCGTTGCAGGGGCTGGTGGCTACACCTTC.